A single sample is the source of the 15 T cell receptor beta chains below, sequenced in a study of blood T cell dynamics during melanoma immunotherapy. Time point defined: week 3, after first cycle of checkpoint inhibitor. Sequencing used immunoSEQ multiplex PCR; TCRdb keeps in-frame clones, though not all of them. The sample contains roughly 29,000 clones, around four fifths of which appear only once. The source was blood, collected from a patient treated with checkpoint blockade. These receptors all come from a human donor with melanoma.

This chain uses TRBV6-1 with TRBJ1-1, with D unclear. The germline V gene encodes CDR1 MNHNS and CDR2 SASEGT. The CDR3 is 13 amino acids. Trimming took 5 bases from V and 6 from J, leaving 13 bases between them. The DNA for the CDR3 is TGTGCCAGCAGTTTTGGACTGCGCCCTGAAGCTTTCTTT. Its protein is CASSFGLRPEAFF.

Written as DNA, the CDR3 is TGTGCCATCAGTGAGTACAAGCGGGGGGTCCTCCAAGAGACCCAGTACTTC. The encoded protein is CAISEYKRGVLQETQYF. The chain carries TRBV10-3 and TRBJ2-5; 9 positions match TRBD2. The V gene's germline CDR1 is ENHRY and CDR2 SYGVKD. The CDR3 has 17 amino acids. V shed 1 base, J shed 1 base, and the junction held 7 bases outside the gene matches.

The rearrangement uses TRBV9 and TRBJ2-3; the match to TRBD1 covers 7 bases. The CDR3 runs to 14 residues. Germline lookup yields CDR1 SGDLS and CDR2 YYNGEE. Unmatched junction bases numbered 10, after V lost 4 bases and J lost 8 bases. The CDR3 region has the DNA TGTGCCAGCAGCCTCCGGGCTTCAGGGGGTACGCAGTATTTT. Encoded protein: CASSLRASGGTQYF.

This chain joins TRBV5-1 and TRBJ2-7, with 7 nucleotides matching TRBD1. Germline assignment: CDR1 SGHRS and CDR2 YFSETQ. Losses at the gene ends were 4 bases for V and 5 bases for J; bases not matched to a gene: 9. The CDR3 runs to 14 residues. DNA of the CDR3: TGCGCCAGCAGCCTCGGACAGGTTGGAAACGAGCAGTACTTC. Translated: CASSLGQVGNEQYF.

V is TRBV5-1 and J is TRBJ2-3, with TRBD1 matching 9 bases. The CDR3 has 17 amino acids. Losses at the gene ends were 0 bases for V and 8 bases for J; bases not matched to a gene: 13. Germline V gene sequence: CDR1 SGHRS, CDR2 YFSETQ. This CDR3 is CASSLALLTGGESTQYF. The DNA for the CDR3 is TGCGCCAGCAGCTTGGCCCTCTTGACAGGGGGGGAGAGTACGCAGTATTTT. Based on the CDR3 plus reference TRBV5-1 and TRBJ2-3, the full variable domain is KAGVTQTPRYLIKTRGQQVTLSCSPISGHRSVSWYQQTPGQGLQFLFEYFSETQRNKGNFPGRFSGRQFSNSRSEMNVSTLELGDSALYLCASSLALLTGGESTQYFGPGTRLTVL.

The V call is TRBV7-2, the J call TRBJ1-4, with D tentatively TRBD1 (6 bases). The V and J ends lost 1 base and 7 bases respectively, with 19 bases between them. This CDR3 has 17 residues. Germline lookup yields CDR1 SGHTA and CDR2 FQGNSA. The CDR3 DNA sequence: TGTGCCAGCAGCTTAGGGGGAGGGGGTAGGGTTAGTGAAAAACTGTTTTTT. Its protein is CASSLGGGGRVSEKLFF.

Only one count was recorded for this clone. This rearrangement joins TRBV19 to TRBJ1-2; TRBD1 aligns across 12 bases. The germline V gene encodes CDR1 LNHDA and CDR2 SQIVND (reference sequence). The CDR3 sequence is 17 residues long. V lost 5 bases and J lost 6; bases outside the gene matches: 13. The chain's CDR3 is CASSLGTGGHVRDGYTF. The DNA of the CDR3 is TGTGCCAGTAGTCTCGGGACAGGGGGCCACGTAAGGGATGGCTACACCTTC.

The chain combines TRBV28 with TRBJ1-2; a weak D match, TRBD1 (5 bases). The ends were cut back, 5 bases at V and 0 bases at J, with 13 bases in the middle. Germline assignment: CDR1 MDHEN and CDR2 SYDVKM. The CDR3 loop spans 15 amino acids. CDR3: CASSSWRRANYGYTF. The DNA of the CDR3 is TGTGCCAGCAGTAGCTGGCGCAGGGCTAACTATGGCTACACCTTC.

CDR3 DNA: TGCGCCAGCAGTCAATCCGGTACAGGCTTATGGTCACTGTTTTTT. Translating gives CASSQSGTGLWSLFF. The gene calls are TRBV23-1 and TRBJ1-4; D might be TRBD1 (5 bases). TRBV23-1 belongs to the ORF category, with a function that is uncertain. V dropped 0 bases and J dropped 13 bases, with 18 bases sitting between them. This CDR3 is 15 amino acids long.

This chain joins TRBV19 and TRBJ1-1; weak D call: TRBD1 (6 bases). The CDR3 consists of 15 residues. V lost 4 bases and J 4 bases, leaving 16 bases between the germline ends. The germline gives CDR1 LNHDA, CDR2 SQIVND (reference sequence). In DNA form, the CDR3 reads TGTGCCAGTAGTAAACTGGGACTCAGGGGCACTGAAGCTTTCTTT. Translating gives CASSKLGLRGTEAFF.

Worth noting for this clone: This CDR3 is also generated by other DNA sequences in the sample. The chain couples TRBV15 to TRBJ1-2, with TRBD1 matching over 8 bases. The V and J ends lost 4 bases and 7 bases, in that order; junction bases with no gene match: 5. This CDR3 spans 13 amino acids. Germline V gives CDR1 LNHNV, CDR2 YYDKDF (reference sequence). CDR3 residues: CATSIRTGSGYTF. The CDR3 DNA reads TGTGCCACCAGCATAAGGACAGGGAGTGGCTACACCTTC.

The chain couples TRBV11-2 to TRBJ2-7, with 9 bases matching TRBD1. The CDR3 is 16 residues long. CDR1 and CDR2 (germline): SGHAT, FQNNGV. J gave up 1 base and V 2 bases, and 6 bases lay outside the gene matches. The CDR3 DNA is TGTGCCAGCAGCTTAATGGGGACAGGGAGTTCCTACGAGCAGTACTTC. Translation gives CASSLMGTGSSYEQYF. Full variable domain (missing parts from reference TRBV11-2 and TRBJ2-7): EAGVAQSPRYKIIEKRQSVAFWCNPISGHATLYWYQQILGQGPKLLIQFQNNGVVDDSQLPKDRFSAERLKGVDSTLKIQPAKLEDSAVYLCASSLMGTGSSYEQYFGPGTRLTVT.

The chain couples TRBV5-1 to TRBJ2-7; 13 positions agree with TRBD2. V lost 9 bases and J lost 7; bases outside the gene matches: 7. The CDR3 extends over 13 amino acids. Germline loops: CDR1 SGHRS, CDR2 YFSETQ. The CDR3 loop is CATSLAGGPEQYF. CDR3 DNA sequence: TGCGCCACCTCACTAGCGGGGGGGCCAGAGCAGTACTTC.

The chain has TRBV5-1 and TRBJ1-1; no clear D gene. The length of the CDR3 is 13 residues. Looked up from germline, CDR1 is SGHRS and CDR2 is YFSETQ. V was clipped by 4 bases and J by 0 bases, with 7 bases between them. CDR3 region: CASSPMMNTEAFF. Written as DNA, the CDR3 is TGCGCCAGCAGCCCTATGATGAACACTGAAGCTTTCTTT.

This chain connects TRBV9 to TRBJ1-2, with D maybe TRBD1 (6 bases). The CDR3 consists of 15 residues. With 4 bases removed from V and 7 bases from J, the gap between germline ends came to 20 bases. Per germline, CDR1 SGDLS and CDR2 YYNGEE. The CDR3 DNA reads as TGTGCCAGCAGCCCAAGGGTATGGGGGGCGGGTGGCTACACCTTC. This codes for CASSPRVWGAGGYTF.